These 31 T cell receptor beta chains were all obtained from the same sample, sequenced in a study of cytotoxic CD8 clonotypes in ibrutinib-treated CLL. Clones were read by immunoSEQ multiplex PCR, and TCRdb kept only the in-frame ones, dropping some. The table records some 85,000 clones, roughly 80% of them present only once. Here the sequenced sample was PBMCs, taken after 24 months of ibrutinib treatment. Receptor source: a human donor with chronic lymphocytic leukemia.

V is TRBV6-1 and J is TRBJ1-5, with a possible D match to TRBD1 (6 bases). Germline V CDR1 and CDR2: MNHNS, SASEGT. The CDR3 runs 13 residues. The V end lost 10 bases, the J end lost 5 bases, and 15 bases lay between the germline ends. CDR3 DNA sequence: TGTGCCACGCAACCTACAGGGCATCAGCCCCAGCATTTT. Residues: CATQPTGHQPQHF.

The chain carries TRBV7-9 and TRBJ2-3; D is ambiguous. The CDR3 covers 14 residues. With 3 bases removed from V and 4 bases from J, the gap between germline ends came to 11 bases. Per germline, CDR1 SEHNR and CDR2 FQNEAQ (reference sequence). The CDR3: CASSFLGSADTQYF. The CDR3 nucleotides are TGTGCCAGCAGCTTCCTGGGTTCGGCAGATACGCAGTATTTT.

The V and J genes are TRBV7-3 and TRBJ1-1; tentatively, D is TRBD1 (5 bases). Trimming left V 1 base short and J 8 bases short, with 8 bases between. The germline V gene has CDR1 SGHTA and CDR2 FQGTGA. This CDR3 region has 12 residues. This CDR3 is CASSLRGKEAFF. The CDR3 bases are TGTGCCAGCAGCTTAAGGGGGAAGGAAGCTTTCTTT.

The gene calls are TRBV6-1 and TRBJ2-7; 11 nucleotides agree with TRBD2. The CDR3 covers 14 residues. V trimming: 6 bases; J trimming: 7 bases; junction bases outside the gene matches: 8. Germline V gene data show CDR1 as MNHNS and CDR2 as SASEGT. The chain's CDR3 is CASSGLAGLQEQYF. The CDR3 DNA follows: TGTGCCAGCAGCGGACTAGCGGGCCTGCAGGAGCAGTACTTC.

The chain carries TRBV5-5 and TRBJ1-3; D is uncertain. The germline CDR1 and CDR2 sequences are SGHKS and YYEKEE (reference sequence). This CDR3 is 16 amino acids long. The germline V and J ends were trimmed by 4 bases and 1 base, with 15 bases remaining between them. This CDR3 is CASSLAPTRSGNTIYF. The CDR3 DNA sequence: TGTGCCAGCAGCCTAGCTCCCACAAGGTCTGGAAACACCATATATTTT.

The chain carries TRBV5-1 and TRBJ1-2, with 7 bases matching TRBD1. CDR3 length: 14 amino acids. Germline V gives CDR1 SGHRS, CDR2 YFSETQ. J was trimmed by 2 bases and V by 0 bases; bases with no gene match: 1. The CDR3 DNA sequence: TGCGCCAGCAGCTTGGTGGGACAGAACTATGGCTACACCTTC. Residues: CASSLVGQNYGYTF.

Of note for this clone: The same CDR3 is also encoded by other DNA sequences in this sample. The genes are TRBV5-1 and TRBJ2-3; no clear D. From germline, CDR1 is SGHRS and CDR2 YFSETQ. The CDR3 sequence is 12 residues long. V lost 2 bases and J lost 0, with 1 base in between. The CDR3 is CASSLSTDTQYF. The CDR3 DNA is TGCGCCAGCAGCTTAAGCACAGATACGCAGTATTTT.

This clone was recorded only once. The chain carries TRBV5-4 and TRBJ2-7; D uncertain. V lost 4 bases and J lost 0, with 17 bases in between. Germline loops: CDR1 SGHNT, CDR2 YYREEE (reference sequence). The CDR3 totals 16 residues. This CDR3 reads CASSVSALVSSYEQYF. The CDR3 region has the DNA TGTGCCAGCAGCGTAAGCGCTTTAGTAAGCTCCTACGAGCAGTACTTC.

This chain links TRBV6-5 with TRBJ2-7; D gene ambiguous. V was cut by 7 bases and J by 2 bases, with 15 bases left in between. Germline V gene lookup returns CDR1 MNHEY and CDR2 SVGAGI. The CDR3 has 14 amino acids. The CDR3 sequence: CASTPTPGPYEQYF. CDR3 in DNA: TGTGCCAGCACTCCGACCCCGGGCCCCTACGAGCAGTACTTC.

V is TRBV6-5 and J is TRBJ1-4; D remains unclear. The CDR3 runs to 15 residues. Looked up from germline, CDR1 is MNHEY and CDR2 is SVGAGI. V lost 5 bases, J lost 5 bases, and 15 bases lay in between. In DNA, the CDR3 is TGTGCCAGCAGTAAGCGGGCAGGAGCCAATGAAAAACTGTTTTTT. Translating gives CASSKRAGANEKLFF.

The rearrangement uses TRBV28 and TRBJ1-5; 7 positions agree with TRBD1. This CDR3 spans 14 amino acids. V lost 6 bases and J lost 4; bases outside the gene matches: 6. Germline V gives CDR1 MDHEN, CDR2 SYDVKM. The CDR3 sequence: CASSSGQLNQPQHF. The CDR3 bases are TGTGCCAGCAGCTCGGGACAGCTTAATCAGCCCCAGCATTTT.

V gene TRBV5-6 combines with J gene TRBJ1-1; D not certain. The CDR3 is 15 amino acids. Trimming cost V 2 bases and J 2 bases, with 13 bases left between them. Germline V gene sequence: CDR1 SGHDT, CDR2 YYEEEE. CDR3 coding DNA: TGTGCCAGCAGCTTTAGGCCACGGCCTAACACTGAAGCTTTCTTT. Its translation: CASSFRPRPNTEAFF. Filled out from reference TRBV5-6 and TRBJ1-1, the complete variable domain reads DAGVTQSPTHLIKTRGQQVTLRCSPKSGHDTVSWYQQALGQGPQFIFQYYEEEERQRGNFPDRFSGHQFPNYSSELNVNALLLGDSALYLCASSFRPRPNTEAFFGQGTRLTVV.

The rearrangement links TRBV5-4 to TRBJ1-2; D gene ambiguous. The CDR3 contains 11 residues. Germline CDR1 SGHNT, CDR2 YYREEE (reference sequence). V lost 8 bases, J lost 7 bases, and 12 bases lay in between. CDR3 bases: TGTGCCAGTTGGGGAGGCTCTGGCTACACCTTC. Protein sequence: CASWGGSGYTF. Looking up the rest from reference TRBV5-4 and TRBJ1-2 gives the full variable domain: ETGVTQSPTHLIKTRGQQVTLRCSSQSGHNTVSWYQQALGQGPQFIFQYYREEENGRGNFPPRFSGLQFPNYSSELNVNALELDDSALYLCASWGGSGYTFGSGTRLTVV.

J is TRBJ1-2 and V is TRBV30; D call uncertain. V was clipped by 0 bases and J by 12 bases, with 11 bases between them. In germline, CDR1 is GTSNPN, CDR2 SVGIG (reference sequence). The CDR3 sequence is 11 residues long. The CDR3 reads CAWSVLPANTF. CDR3 nucleotides: TGTGCCTGGAGTGTACTCCCGGCTAACACCTTC.

This chain links TRBV7-9 with TRBJ1-6; D remains unclear. In germline, CDR1 is SEHNR, CDR2 FQNEAQ (reference sequence). V shed 1 base and J shed 6 bases, with 13 bases lying between them. The CDR3 is 16 residues long. This chain's CDR3 is CASSLGPSRGNSPLHF. The CDR3 DNA reads TGTGCCAGCAGCTTAGGGCCCTCCCGGGGTAATTCACCCCTCCACTTT.

The chain has TRBV30 and TRBJ2-5; D uncertain. This CDR3 is built from 13 residues. Trimming removed 1 base from V and 5 bases from J, with 11 bases in between. CDR1 is GTSNPN, CDR2 SVGIG, per germline (reference sequence). CDR3 region: CAWSGSDWETQYF. The CDR3 region has the DNA TGTGCCTGGAGTGGGAGCGATTGGGAGACCCAGTACTTC.

The chain employs TRBV9 and TRBJ1-1; TRBD1 might be the D (5 bases). The germline V gene has CDR1 SGDLS and CDR2 YYNGEE. The CDR3 is 14 amino acids. The V end lost 3 bases, the J end lost 1 base, and 10 bases lay between the germline ends. CDR3 DNA: TGTGCCAGCAGCGCGGGGGGGAAGAACACTGAAGCTTTCTTT. This encodes CASSAGGKNTEAFF.

There are a few counts of this clone. This chain joins TRBV18 and TRBJ2-5; weak D call: TRBD1 (5 bases). With 0 bases removed from V and 3 bases from J, the gap between germline ends came to 5 bases. Germline V gene lookup returns CDR1 KGHSH and CDR2 LQKENI. The CDR3 covers 13 residues. Written as DNA, the CDR3 is TGTGCCAGCTCACCACCCAGGGAAGAGACCCAGTACTTC. Encoded protein: CASSPPREETQYF.

V usage is TRBV7-8 and J usage is TRBJ1-3; D not resolved. Germline loops: CDR1 SGHVS, CDR2 FQNEAQ. Trimming shortened V by 4 bases and J by 4 bases, and 11 bases separated the two germline ends. This CDR3 is built from 14 residues. CDR3 sequence: CASSSLQRGNTIYF. The CDR3 coding sequence is TGTGCCAGCAGCTCCCTTCAGCGAGGAAACACCATATATTTT. The complete variable domain, with remaining parts taken from reference TRBV7-8 and TRBJ1-3, reads GAGVSQSPRYKVAKRGQDVALRCDPISGHVSLFWYQQALGQGPEFLTYFQNEAQLDKSGLPSDRFFAERPEGSVSTLKIQRTQQEDSAVYLCASSSLQRGNTIYFGEGSWLTVV.

This clone was counted between two and nine times. J is TRBJ1-2 and V is TRBV5-5, with a weak D call TRBD1 (6 bases). Looked up from germline, CDR1 is SGHKS and CDR2 is YYEKEE (reference sequence). The CDR3 sequence is 14 residues long. The V gene lost 0 bases and the J gene lost 6 bases, with 12 bases spanning the gap. For the CDR3, the DNA is TGTGCCAGCAGCTTGGACGGACAGTTTAATGGCTACACCTTC. Encoded protein: CASSLDGQFNGYTF.

The chain combines TRBV5-4 with TRBJ1-1; D uncertain. Trimming pared 4 bases from V and 0 bases from J, leaving 7 bases between. This CDR3 spans 13 amino acids. CDR1 SGHNT and CDR2 YYREEE come from the germline V gene (reference sequence). CDR3 region: CASSNIMNTEAFF. DNA for the CDR3: TGTGCCAGCAGCAACATAATGAACACTGAAGCTTTCTTT.

This sequence joins TRBV7-2 and TRBJ2-1, with D unresolved. CDR1 is SGHTA and CDR2 is FQGNSA in the germline V gene. The CDR3 runs 15 residues. Trimming left V 1 base short and J 1 base short, with 8 bases between. Written as DNA, the CDR3 is TGTGCCAGCAGCTTAGTTATGCTATCCTACAATGAGCAGTTCTTC. This translates into CASSLVMLSYNEQFF.

This chain joins TRBV5-4 and TRBJ2-5, with 8 bases identical to TRBD2. CDR1 SGHNT and CDR2 YYREEE come from the germline V gene (reference sequence). CDR3 length equals 15 residues. V lost 2 bases to trimming and J lost 5 bases; unmatched junction nucleotides: 8. The CDR3 here is CASSFAGGTRETQYF. The CDR3 DNA is TGTGCCAGCAGCTTCGCGGGAGGCACTCGGGAGACCCAGTACTTC.

A few counts support this clone. This chain links TRBV27 with TRBJ1-2; TRBD1 matches at 7 bases. Germline V gives CDR1 MNHEY, CDR2 SMNVEV (reference sequence). Trimming removed 6 bases from V and 3 bases from J; junction bases left unmatched: 10. CDR3 length equals 15 residues. In DNA form, the CDR3 reads TGTGCCAGCAGGTCGACAGGGAATTTGGACTATGGCTACACCTTC. Amino acids: CASRSTGNLDYGYTF.

The chain uses TRBV11-2 and TRBJ2-7; a weak D match, TRBD1 (6 bases). CDR3 size: 16 residues. Trimming left V 1 base short and J 0 bases short, with 13 bases between. The germline V gene encodes CDR1 SGHAT and CDR2 FQNNGV. CDR3 nucleotide sequence: TGTGCCAGCAGCTTAGCACAGGGTCCCAGCTCCTACGAGCAGTACTTC. This encodes CASSLAQGPSSYEQYF.

The chain recombines TRBV7-3 with TRBJ2-6; tentatively, D is TRBD1 (6 bases). Trimming removed 5 bases at V and 0 bases at J, with 11 bases between. This CDR3 contains 16 residues. Germline V gene lookup returns CDR1 SGHTA and CDR2 FQGTGA. CDR3 region: CASSATGDSGANVLTF. CDR3 DNA sequence: TGTGCCAGCAGCGCGACAGGAGACTCTGGGGCCAACGTCCTGACTTTC.

V is TRBV28 and J is TRBJ2-3; the D gene could be TRBD1 or TRBD2 (5 bases each). The V and J ends lost 4 bases and 2 bases respectively, with 10 bases between them. In germline, CDR1 is MDHEN, CDR2 SYDVKM. This CDR3 region has 14 residues. Written as DNA, the CDR3 is TGTGCCAGCAGTTGGGGGTGGCTCACAGATACGCAGTATTTT. As protein: CASSWGWLTDTQYF.

This clone was observed a few times. V gene TRBV5-1 combines with J gene TRBJ2-3, with D possibly matching TRBD2 (6 bases). Trimming cost V 0 bases and J 1 base, with 12 bases left between them. Germline V gene sequence: CDR1 SGHRS, CDR2 YFSETQ. There are 16 residues in the CDR3. The CDR3 DNA is TGCGCCAGCAGCTTGGATCATGGAGGGGGCACAGATACGCAGTATTTT. Its protein product is CASSLDHGGGTDTQYF.

The CDR3 DNA is TGCAGCGTTGTGGGCCAGCGGTCCACCGGGGAGCTGTTTTTT. This translates into CSVVGQRSTGELFF. The rearrangement joins TRBV29-1 to TRBJ2-2; a weak D match, TRBD2 (5 bases). Trimming pared 4 bases from V and 4 bases from J, leaving 13 bases between. The CDR3 consists of 14 residues. Germline values: CDR1 SQVTM, CDR2 ANQGSEA.

The chain joins TRBV5-1 to TRBJ2-1; 13 bases are shared with TRBD2. The V gene's germline CDR1 is SGHRS and CDR2 YFSETQ. CDR3 length: 16 residues. The V and J ends lost 4 bases and 7 bases, in that order; junction bases with no gene match: 8. CDR3 region: CASSTGLAGARNEQFF. The CDR3 region has the DNA TGCGCCAGCAGCACCGGACTAGCGGGAGCTCGGAATGAGCAGTTCTTC.

The chain recombines TRBV6-6 with TRBJ2-7, with TRBD1 matching over 7 bases. Trimming cost V 6 bases and J 3 bases; bases outside gene matches: 8. CDR1 MNHNY and CDR2 SVGAGI come from the germline V gene (reference sequence). This CDR3 is built from 14 residues. The CDR3: CASRHGQDYYEQYF. CDR3 nucleotides: TGTGCCAGCAGACATGGACAGGATTACTACGAGCAGTACTTC.